Included here is one T cell receptor (beta chain) sequence, with context. The entry originates in a study of blood T cell repertoires in COVID-19. On the study more broadly: Samples of COVID-19 (acute and convalescent) were obtained from the United States, Italy and Spain. PBMCs, B-cell-depleted T cells, or T cells provided the cDNA or gDNA that made up the material.

Original methodology: Reference gene primer amplification in the assay estimated nucleated cell counts. Generated by immunoSEQ multiplex PCR, the TCRdb table keeps only in-frame clones and is missing some. D and trimming were read from the DNA, whereas the V and J calls and clone size are those reported in that table. The sample lists around 68,000 clones; roughly 84% were seen once. Germline CDR1 and CDR2: LNHNV and YYDKDF (reference sequence). The CDR3 extends over 13 amino acids. The V and J ends lost 1 base and 14 bases respectively, with 14 bases between them. The sample was peripheral blood. This rearrangement joins TRBV15 to TRBJ1-4; D may be TRBD1 (6 bases). The clonotype originates from a man aged 45 to 65 with active COVID-19. This CDR3 reads CATSRVTDRQLFF. CDR3 nucleotides: TGTGCCACCAGCAGAGTAACCGACAGGCAGCTGTTTTTT.